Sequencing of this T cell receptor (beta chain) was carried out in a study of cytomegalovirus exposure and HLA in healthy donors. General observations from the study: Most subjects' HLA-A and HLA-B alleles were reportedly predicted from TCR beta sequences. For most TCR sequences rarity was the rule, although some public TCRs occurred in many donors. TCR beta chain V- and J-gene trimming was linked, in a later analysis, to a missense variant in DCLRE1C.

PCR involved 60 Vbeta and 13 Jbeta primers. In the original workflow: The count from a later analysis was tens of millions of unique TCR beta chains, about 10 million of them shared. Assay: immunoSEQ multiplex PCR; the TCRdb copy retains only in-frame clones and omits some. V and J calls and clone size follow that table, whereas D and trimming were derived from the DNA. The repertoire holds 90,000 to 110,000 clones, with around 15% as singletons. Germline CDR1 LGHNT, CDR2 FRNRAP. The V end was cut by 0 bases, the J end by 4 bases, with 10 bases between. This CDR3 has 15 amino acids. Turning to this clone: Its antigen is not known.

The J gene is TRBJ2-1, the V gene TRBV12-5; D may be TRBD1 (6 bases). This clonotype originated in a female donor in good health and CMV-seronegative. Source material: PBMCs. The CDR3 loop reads CASGLVQGLYNEQFF. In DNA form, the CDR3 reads TGTGCTAGTGGTTTGGTACAGGGCCTATACAATGAGCAGTTCTTC.